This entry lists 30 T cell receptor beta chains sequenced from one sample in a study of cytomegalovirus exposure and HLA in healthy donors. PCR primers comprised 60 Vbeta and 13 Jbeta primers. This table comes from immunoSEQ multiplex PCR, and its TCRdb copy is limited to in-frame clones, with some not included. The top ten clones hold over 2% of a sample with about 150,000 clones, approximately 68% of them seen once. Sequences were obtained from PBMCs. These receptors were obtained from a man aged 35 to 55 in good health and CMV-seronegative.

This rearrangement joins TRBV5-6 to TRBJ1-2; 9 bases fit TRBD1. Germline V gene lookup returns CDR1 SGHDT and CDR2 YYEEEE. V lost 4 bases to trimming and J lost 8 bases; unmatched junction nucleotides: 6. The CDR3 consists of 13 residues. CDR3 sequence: CASSPLGQGGYTF. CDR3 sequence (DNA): TGTGCCAGCAGCCCCCTGGGACAGGGCGGCTACACCTTC.

The CDR3 sequence is CASRPTGVNTEAFF. The CDR3 region has the DNA TGCGCCAGCAGACCTACAGGGGTTAACACTGAAGCTTTCTTT. The J gene is TRBJ1-1, the V gene TRBV4-3; 7 bases map to TRBD1. V gave up 6 bases and J gave up 2 bases; unmatched junction bases: 6. Germline-derived CDR1 and CDR2 are LGHNA and YSLEER. The CDR3 runs 14 residues.

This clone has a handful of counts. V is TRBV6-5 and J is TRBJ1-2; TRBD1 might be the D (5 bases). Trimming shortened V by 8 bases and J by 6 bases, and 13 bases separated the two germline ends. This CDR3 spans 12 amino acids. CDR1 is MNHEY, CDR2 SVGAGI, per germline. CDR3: CASGAGGNGYTF. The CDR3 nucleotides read TGTGCCAGCGGGGCAGGAGGGAATGGCTACACCTTC.

The CDR3 reads CASSSTGGPYSPLHF. CDR3 coding DNA: TGTGCCAGCAGCTCGACCGGCGGCCCGTATTCACCCCTCCACTTT. The genes are TRBV5-6 and TRBJ1-6; D uncertain. The CDR3 is 15 amino acids. CDR1 and CDR2 (germline): SGHDT, YYEEEE. Trimming left V 3 bases short and J 8 bases short, with 15 bases between.

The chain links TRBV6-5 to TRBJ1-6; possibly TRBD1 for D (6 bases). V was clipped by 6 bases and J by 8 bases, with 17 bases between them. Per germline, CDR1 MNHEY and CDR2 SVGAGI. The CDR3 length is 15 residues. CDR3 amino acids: CASRLPGDKDSPLHF. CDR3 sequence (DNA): TGTGCCAGCAGACTCCCTGGGGACAAAGATTCACCCCTCCACTTT.

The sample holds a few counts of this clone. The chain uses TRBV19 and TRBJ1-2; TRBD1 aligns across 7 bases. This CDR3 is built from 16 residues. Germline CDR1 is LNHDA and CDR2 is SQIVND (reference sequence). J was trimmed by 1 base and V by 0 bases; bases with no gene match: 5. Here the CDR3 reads CASSIDPGQNNYGYTF. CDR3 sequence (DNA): TGTGCCAGTAGTATAGACCCGGGACAGAATAACTATGGCTACACCTTC.

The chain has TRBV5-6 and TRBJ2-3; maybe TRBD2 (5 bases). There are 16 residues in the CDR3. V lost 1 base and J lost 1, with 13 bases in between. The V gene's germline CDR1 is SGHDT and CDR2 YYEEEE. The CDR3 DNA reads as TGTGCCAGCAGCTTGAGAGCGGAAGACGGCACAGATACGCAGTATTTT. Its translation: CASSLRAEDGTDTQYF.

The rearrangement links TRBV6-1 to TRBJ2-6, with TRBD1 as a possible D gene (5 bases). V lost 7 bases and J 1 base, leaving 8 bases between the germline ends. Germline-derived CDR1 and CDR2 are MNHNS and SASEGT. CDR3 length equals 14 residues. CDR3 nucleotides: TGTGCCAGCACACGACAGTCTGGGGCCAACGTCCTGACTTTC. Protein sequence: CASTRQSGANVLTF.

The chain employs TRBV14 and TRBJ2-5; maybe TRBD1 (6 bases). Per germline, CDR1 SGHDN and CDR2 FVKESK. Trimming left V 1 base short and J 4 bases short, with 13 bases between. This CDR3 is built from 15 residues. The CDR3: CASSQAQGLGETQYF. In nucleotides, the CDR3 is TGTGCCAGCAGCCAAGCCCAGGGGCTAGGAGAGACCCAGTACTTC.

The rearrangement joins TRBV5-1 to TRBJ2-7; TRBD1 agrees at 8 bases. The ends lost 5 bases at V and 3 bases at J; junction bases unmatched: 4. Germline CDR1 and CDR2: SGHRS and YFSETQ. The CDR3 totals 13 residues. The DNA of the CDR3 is TGCGCCAGCAGTCGGGACAGGCTCTACGAGCAGTACTTC. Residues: CASSRDRLYEQYF.

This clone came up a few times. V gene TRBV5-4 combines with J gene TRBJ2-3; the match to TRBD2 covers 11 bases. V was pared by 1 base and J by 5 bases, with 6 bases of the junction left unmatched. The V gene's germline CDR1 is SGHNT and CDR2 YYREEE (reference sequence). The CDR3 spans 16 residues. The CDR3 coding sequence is TGTGCCAGCAGCTTGAGGCTAGCGGGAGGACAAGATACGCAGTATTTT. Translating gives CASSLRLAGGQDTQYF.

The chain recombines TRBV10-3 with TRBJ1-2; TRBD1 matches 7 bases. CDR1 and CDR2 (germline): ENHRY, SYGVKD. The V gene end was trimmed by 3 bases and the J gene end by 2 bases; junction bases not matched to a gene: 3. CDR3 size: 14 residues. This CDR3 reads CAISDRDRNYGYTF. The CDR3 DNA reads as TGTGCCATCAGTGACCGGGACAGAAACTATGGCTACACCTTC.

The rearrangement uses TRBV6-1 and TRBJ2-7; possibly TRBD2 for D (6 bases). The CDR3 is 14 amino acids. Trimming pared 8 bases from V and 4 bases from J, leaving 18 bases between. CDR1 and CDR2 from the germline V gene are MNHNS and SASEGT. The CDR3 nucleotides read TGTGCCAGCGGGGGACCGCGGGGAGTATACGAGCAGTACTTC. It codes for CASGGPRGVYEQYF.

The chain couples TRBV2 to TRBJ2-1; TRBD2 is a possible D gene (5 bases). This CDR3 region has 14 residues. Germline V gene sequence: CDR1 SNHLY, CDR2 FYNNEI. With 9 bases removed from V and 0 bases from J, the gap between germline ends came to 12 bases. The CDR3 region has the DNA TGTGCCAGAGGTGGAGGCGGCTCCTACAATGAGCAGTTCTTC. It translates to CARGGGGSYNEQFF.

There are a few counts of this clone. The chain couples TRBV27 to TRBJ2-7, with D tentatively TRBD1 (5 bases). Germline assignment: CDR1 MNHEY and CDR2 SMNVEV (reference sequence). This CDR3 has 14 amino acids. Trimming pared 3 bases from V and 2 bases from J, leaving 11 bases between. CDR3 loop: CASSLVRETYEQYF. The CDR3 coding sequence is TGTGCCAGCAGTTTGGTCAGGGAAACCTACGAGCAGTACTTC.

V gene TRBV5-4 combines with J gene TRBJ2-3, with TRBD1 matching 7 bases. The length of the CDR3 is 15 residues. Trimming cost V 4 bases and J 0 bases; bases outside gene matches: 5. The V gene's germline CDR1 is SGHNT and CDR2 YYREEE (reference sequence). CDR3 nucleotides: TGTGCCAGCAGCCTACTGGACAGGAGCACAGATACGCAGTATTTT. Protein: CASSLLDRSTDTQYF. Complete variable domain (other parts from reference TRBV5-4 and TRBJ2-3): ETGVTQSPTHLIKTRGQQVTLRCSSQSGHNTVSWYQQALGQGPQFIFQYYREEENGRGNFPPRFSGLQFPNYSSELNVNALELDDSALYLCASSLLDRSTDTQYFGPGTRLTVL.

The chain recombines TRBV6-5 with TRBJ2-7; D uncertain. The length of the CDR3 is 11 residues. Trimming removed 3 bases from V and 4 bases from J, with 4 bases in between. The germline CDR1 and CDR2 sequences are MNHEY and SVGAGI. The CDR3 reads CASSYRYEQYF. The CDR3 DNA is TGTGCCAGCAGTTATCGTTACGAGCAGTACTTC.

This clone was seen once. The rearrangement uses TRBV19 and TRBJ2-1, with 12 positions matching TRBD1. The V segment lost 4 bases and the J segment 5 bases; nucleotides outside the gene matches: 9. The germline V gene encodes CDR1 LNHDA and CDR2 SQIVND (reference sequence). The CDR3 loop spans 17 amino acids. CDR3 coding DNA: TGTGCCAGTAGTACCCTGCCGGGACAGGGGGCGGACAATGAGCAGTTCTTC. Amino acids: CASSTLPGQGADNEQFF.

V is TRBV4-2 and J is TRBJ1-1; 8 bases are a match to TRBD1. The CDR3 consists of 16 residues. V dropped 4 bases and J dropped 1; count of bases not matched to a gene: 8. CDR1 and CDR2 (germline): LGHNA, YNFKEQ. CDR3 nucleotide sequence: TGTGCCAGCAGCCTTCTACGTCAGGGGGCGAACACTGAAGCTTTCTTT. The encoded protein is CASSLLRQGANTEAFF.

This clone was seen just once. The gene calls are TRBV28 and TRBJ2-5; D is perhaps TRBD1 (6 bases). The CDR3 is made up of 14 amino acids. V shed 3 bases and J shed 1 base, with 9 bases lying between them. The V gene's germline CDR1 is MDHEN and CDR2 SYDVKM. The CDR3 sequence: CASSFTGPQETQYF. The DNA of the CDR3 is TGTGCCAGCAGTTTCACAGGGCCCCAAGAGACCCAGTACTTC.

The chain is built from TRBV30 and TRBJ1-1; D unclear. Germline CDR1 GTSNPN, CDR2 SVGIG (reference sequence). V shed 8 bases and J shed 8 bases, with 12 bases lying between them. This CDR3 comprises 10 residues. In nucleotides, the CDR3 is TGTGCCGGAGATATCAGAGAAGCTTTCTTT. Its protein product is CAGDIREAFF.

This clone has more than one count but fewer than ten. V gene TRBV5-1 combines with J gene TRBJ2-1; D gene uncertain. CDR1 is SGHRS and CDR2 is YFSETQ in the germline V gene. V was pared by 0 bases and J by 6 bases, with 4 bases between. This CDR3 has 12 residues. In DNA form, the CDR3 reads TGCGCCAGCAGCTTGGCCTTCAATGAGCAGTTCTTC. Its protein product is CASSLAFNEQFF.

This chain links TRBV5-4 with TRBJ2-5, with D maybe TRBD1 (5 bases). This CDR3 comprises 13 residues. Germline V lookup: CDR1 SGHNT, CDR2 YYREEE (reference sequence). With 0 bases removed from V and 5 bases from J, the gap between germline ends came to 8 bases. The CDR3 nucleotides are TGTGCCAGCAGCTTGGCAGGGTTGGAGACCCAGTACTTC. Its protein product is CASSLAGLETQYF.

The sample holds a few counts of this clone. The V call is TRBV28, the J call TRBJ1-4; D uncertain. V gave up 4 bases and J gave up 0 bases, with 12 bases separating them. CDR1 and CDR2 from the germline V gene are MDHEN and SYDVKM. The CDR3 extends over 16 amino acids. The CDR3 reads CASSYLVHATNEKLFF. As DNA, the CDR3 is TGTGCCAGCAGTTACTTAGTTCACGCAACTAATGAAAAACTGTTTTTT. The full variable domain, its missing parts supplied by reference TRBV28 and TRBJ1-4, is DVKVTQSSRYLVKRTGEKVFLECVQDMDHENMFWYRQDPGLGLRLIYFSYDVKMKEKGDIPEGYSVSREKKERFSLILESASTNQTSMYLCASSYLVHATNEKLFFGSGTQLSVL.

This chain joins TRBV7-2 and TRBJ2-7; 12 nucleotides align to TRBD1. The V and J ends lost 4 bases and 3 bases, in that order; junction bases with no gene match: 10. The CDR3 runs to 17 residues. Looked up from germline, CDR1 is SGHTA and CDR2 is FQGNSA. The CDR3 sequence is CASSSRGGTGGFYEQYF. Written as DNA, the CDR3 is TGTGCCAGCAGCTCGCGGGGGGGGACAGGGGGCTTCTACGAGCAGTACTTC. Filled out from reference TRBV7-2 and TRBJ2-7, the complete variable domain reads GAGVSQSPSNKVTEKGKDVELRCDPISGHTALYWYRQSLGQGLEFLIYFQGNSAPDKSGLPSDRFSAERTGGSVSTLTIQRTQQEDSAVYLCASSSRGGTGGFYEQYFGPGTRLTVT.

In nucleotides, the CDR3 is TGCGCCAGCAGTCGTTCAGTCGCTGATACGCAGTATTTT. Translation: CASSRSVADTQYF. The chain is built from TRBV23-1 and TRBJ2-3; D gene ambiguous. TRBV23-1 is an ORF for which the function is uncertain. This CDR3 region has 13 residues. The ends were cut back, 4 bases at V and 6 bases at J, with 11 bases in the middle.

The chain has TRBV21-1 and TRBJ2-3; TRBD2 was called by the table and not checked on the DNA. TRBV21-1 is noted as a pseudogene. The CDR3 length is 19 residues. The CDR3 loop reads CASSKEGLAGDPSTDTQYF. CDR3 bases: TGTGCCAGCAGCAAAGAGGGACTAGCGGGGGACCCTAGCACAGATACGCAGTATTTT.

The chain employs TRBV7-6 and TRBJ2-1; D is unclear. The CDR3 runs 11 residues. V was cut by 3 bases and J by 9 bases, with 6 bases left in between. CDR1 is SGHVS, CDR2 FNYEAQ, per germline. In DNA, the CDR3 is TGTGCCAGCAGCTTGTCTATTGAGCAGTTCTTC. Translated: CASSLSIEQFF. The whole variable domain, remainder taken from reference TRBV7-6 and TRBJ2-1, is GAGVSQSPRYKVTKRGQDVALRCDPISGHVSLYWYRQALGQGPEFLTYFNYEAQQDKSGLPNDRFSAERPEGSISTLTIQRTEQRDSAMYRCASSLSIEQFFGPGTRLTVL.

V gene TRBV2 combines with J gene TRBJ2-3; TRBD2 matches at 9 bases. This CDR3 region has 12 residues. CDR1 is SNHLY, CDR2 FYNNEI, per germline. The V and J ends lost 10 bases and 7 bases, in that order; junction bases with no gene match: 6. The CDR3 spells CATASGRHTQYF. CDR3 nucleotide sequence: TGTGCCACAGCCAGCGGGAGGCATACGCAGTATTTT.

The CDR3: CASSPYQGTEAFF. Written as DNA, the CDR3 is TGTGCCAGCAGCCCCTACCAGGGAACTGAAGCTTTCTTT. The rearrangement links TRBV7-8 to TRBJ1-1, with a weak D call TRBD1 (5 bases). The V gene's germline CDR1 is SGHVS and CDR2 FQNEAQ. The V and J ends lost 5 bases and 5 bases respectively, with 12 bases between them. The CDR3 loop spans 13 amino acids.